Listed below are T cell receptor beta chains from one sample, sequenced in a study of naive and memory T cell subsets. Each CDR3 protein gets one entry after TCRdb re-called the UMI-ligation and nested PCR reads with MiXCR. This sample yields 70,000 to 95,000 distinct CDR3 sequences, of which 5.5% to 8.5% are seen a single time; around 1.7% belongs to the top ten. Sequenced input: central memory CD4+ T cells from blood. These receptors were collected from a human donor in good health. CDR3s include the opening cysteine and the closing phenylalanine or tryptophan. The D gene is left open where the match is weak. Clone size is given for some rows only: seen once, a few or many times, or a class if the clone is expanded.

j_call d_call clone_size v_call cdr3_nt cdr3_aa
TRBJ1-5 NA many TRBV7-9 TGTGCCAGCAGCAAGTCAGGGAATCAGCCCCAGCATTTT CASSKSGNQPQHF
TRBJ1-5 NA many TRBV7-2 TGTGCCAGCAGCGCGAACGGACAGAATCAGCCCCAGCATTTT CASSANGQNQPQHF
TRBJ2-1 TRBD1 many TRBV5-4 TGTGCCAGCAGCCGTTATGACAGGGGGCCGTACAATGAGCAGTTCTTC CASSRYDRGPYNEQFF
TRBJ1-2 NA NA TRBV5-1 TGCGCCAGCAGCTTGGGAGGTGCAAGCGGTGGCTACACCTTC CASSLGGASGGYTF
TRBJ1-1 NA NA TRBV18 TGTGCCAGCTCACCAAGCGCAAAGAACACTGAAGCTTTCTTT CASSPSAKNTEAFF
TRBJ2-7 TRBD1 many TRBV18 TGTGCCAGCTCGGTCAGACAGGGGGGCCCCGTCTACGAGCAGTACTTC CASSVRQGGPVYEQYF
TRBJ2-1 NA NA TRBV6-6 TGTGCCAGCAGTTACAGGGATCCGTACAATGAGCAGTTCTTC CASSYRDPYNEQFF
TRBJ1-1 TRBD1 many TRBV29-1 TGCAGCGTCGTTCACAGGGGCAACACTGAAGCTTTCTTT CSVVHRGNTEAFF
TRBJ2-7 NA few TRBV20-1 TGCAGTGCTAGAGACCAAACCGGGACCCGGCACGAGCAGTACTTC CSARDQTGTRHEQYF
TRBJ1-3 NA many TRBV11-2 TGTGCCAGCAGCTTAAGAGTGCGGACCAGCTCTGGAAACACCATATATTTT CASSLRVRTSSGNTIYF
TRBJ2-5 TRBD1 few TRBV12-3/TRBV12-4 TGTGCCAGCAGGCCAGAGACAGGGCGAGGGGAGACCCAGTACTTC CASRPETGRGETQYF